This is a list of T cell receptor beta chains from one sample in a study of T-cell memory formation after mild COVID-19. TCRdb analysed the 5' RACE reads with MiXCR anew, one entry per CDR3 protein. The sample holds under 450,000 distinct CDR3 sequences, less than 25% seen once. The sample comprised PBMCs or a T cell subset sorted from them (not recorded which). The receptors shown here come from an adult woman who had mild COVID-19 (a few samples of this study predate the infection). Cell type and time point are not known. Both conserved end residues are part of each CDR3. Fields, in order: CDR3 protein, CDR3 DNA, CDR3 length, D gene, J gene, V gene, clone size. The D gene is left open where the match is weak. Clone sizes are given selectively: once, few, many, or a class where the clone is expanded.

CDR3: CASSSYHQGGNEQFF
DNA: TGTGCCAGCAGCTCTTACCATCAAGGGGGCAATGAGCAGTTCTTC
length: 15
D: NA
J: TRBJ2-1
V: TRBV7-7
size: few

CDR3: CASSRRGVGNEQFF
DNA: TGTGCCAGCAGTCGCCGGGGGGTTGGGAATGAGCAGTTCTTC
length: 14
D: TRBD2
J: TRBJ2-1
V: TRBV28
size: NA

CDR3: CASSLGLAGAWQFF
DNA: TGCGCCAGCAGCTTAGGACTAGCGGGAGCTTGGCAGTTCTTC
length: 14
D: TRBD2
J: TRBJ2-1
V: TRBV5-1
size: few

CDR3: CASSLLAQATDTQYF
DNA: TGTGCCAGCAGCTTACTAGCCCAAGCCACAGATACGCAGTATTTT
length: 15
D: NA
J: TRBJ2-3
V: TRBV7-2
size: NA

CDR3: CASSFGTIVNTEAFF
DNA: TGCGCCAGCAGCTTCGGGACGATAGTGAACACTGAAGCTTTCTTT
length: 15
D: NA
J: TRBJ1-1
V: TRBV5-1
size: few

CDR3: CASSWGTANTGELFF
DNA: TGTGCCAGCAGTTGGGGGACTGCGAACACCGGGGAGCTGTTTTTT
length: 15
D: NA
J: TRBJ2-2
V: TRBV6-2/TRBV6-3
size: few

CDR3: CASRDGRDFSTDTQYF
DNA: TGCGCCAGCAGAGACGGGAGGGACTTCAGCACAGATACGCAGTATTTT
length: 16
D: TRBD2
J: TRBJ2-3
V: TRBV5-1
size: NA

CDR3: CASSLGPTGRTEAFF
DNA: TGTGCCAGCAGTTTAGGCCCGACAGGTCGCACTGAAGCTTTCTTT
length: 15
D: NA
J: TRBJ1-1
V: TRBV12-3/TRBV12-4
size: NA

CDR3: CASSYEWTEAFF
DNA: TGTGCCAGCAGTTACGAGTGGACTGAAGCTTTCTTT
length: 12
D: NA
J: TRBJ1-1
V: TRBV6-6
size: NA

CDR3: CASSVWGLDNEQFF
DNA: TGTGCCAGCAGTGTGTGGGGACTAGACAATGAGCAGTTCTTC
length: 14
D: TRBD2
J: TRBJ2-1
V: TRBV13
size: NA

CDR3: CASRSSGAANEQFF
DNA: TGTGCCAGCAGGTCTAGCGGCGCCGCCAATGAGCAGTTCTTC
length: 14
D: TRBD2
J: TRBJ2-1
V: TRBV12-3/TRBV12-4
size: NA

CDR3: CASSSPRTRGTGELFF
DNA: TGTGCCAGCAGTTCCCCCAGGACTAGAGGGACCGGGGAGCTGTTTTTT
length: 16
D: TRBD2
J: TRBJ2-2
V: TRBV12-3/TRBV12-4
size: NA

CDR3: CASGKALGGSNDEQFF
DNA: TGTGCCAGCGGCAAGGCCCTCGGCGGGAGTAACGATGAGCAGTTCTTC
length: 16
D: TRBD2
J: TRBJ2-1
V: TRBV7-2
size: NA

CDR3: CASALSGGIDTQYF
DNA: TGTGCTAGCGCCCTTAGCGGTGGCATAGATACGCAGTATTTT
length: 14
D: NA
J: TRBJ2-3
V: TRBV12-5
size: NA

CDR3: CASSPGTANYEQYF
DNA: TGTGCCAGCAGTCCCGGGACAGCAAACTACGAGCAGTACTTC
length: 14
D: TRBD1
J: TRBJ2-7
V: TRBV6-6
size: NA

CDR3: CASRSLGRASYEQYF
DNA: TGTGCCAGCAGGAGCCTCGGCCGGGCCAGCTACGAGCAGTACTTC
length: 15
D: NA
J: TRBJ2-7
V: TRBV2
size: few

CDR3: CASSQEGATSNQPQHF
DNA: TGTGCCAGCAGCCAAGAGGGGGCTACTAGCAATCAGCCCCAGCATTTT
length: 16
D: NA
J: TRBJ1-5
V: TRBV3-1
size: NA

CDR3: CASSLGSGQTRTQYF
DNA: TGCGCCAGCAGCTTGGGGTCGGGACAGACTCGCACCCAGTACTTC
length: 15
D: TRBD1
J: TRBJ2-5
V: TRBV5-1
size: few

CDR3: CASSKYDRNTEAFF
DNA: TGTGCCAGCAGTAAATACGACAGAAACACTGAAGCTTTCTTT
length: 14
D: NA
J: TRBJ1-1
V: TRBV27
size: once

CDR3: CASSQDLPDEQYF
DNA: TGCGCCAGCAGCCAAGATCTACCGGACGAGCAGTACTTC
length: 13
D: NA
J: TRBJ2-7
V: TRBV4-3
size: few

CDR3: CASSPGTGGKTQYF
DNA: TGCGCCAGCAGCCCAGGGACAGGGGGGAAGACCCAGTACTTC
length: 14
D: TRBD1
J: TRBJ2-5
V: TRBV5-1
size: few

CDR3: CATTGPSATEAFF
DNA: TGTGCCACTACGGGACCTTCGGCCACTGAAGCTTTCTTT
length: 13
D: NA
J: TRBJ1-1
V: TRBV19
size: NA

CDR3: CASSQTGTVTGELFF
DNA: TGTGCCAGCAGCCAAACCGGGACAGTCACCGGGGAGCTGTTTTTT
length: 15
D: TRBD1
J: TRBJ2-2
V: TRBV4-2
size: NA

CDR3: CASSVSRHRDTGELFF
DNA: TGTGCCAGCAGCGTAAGTCGTCACAGGGACACCGGGGAGCTGTTTTTT
length: 16
D: NA
J: TRBJ2-2
V: TRBV9
size: NA

CDR3: CASSLEKGNTEAFF
DNA: TGCGCCAGCAGCTTGGAAAAAGGGAACACTGAAGCTTTCTTT
length: 14
D: NA
J: TRBJ1-1
V: TRBV5-1
size: few

CDR3: CASSVVAESYNEQFF
DNA: TGTGCCAGCAGCGTCGTAGCGGAATCCTACAATGAGCAGTTCTTC
length: 15
D: NA
J: TRBJ2-1
V: TRBV9
size: few

CDR3: CASSPPGDNEQFF
DNA: TGTGCCAGCAGCCCCCCAGGGGACAATGAGCAGTTCTTC
length: 13
D: NA
J: TRBJ2-1
V: TRBV7-2
size: few

CDR3: CASSHLAGGLNEQFF
DNA: TGTGCCAGTAGCCATCTAGCGGGGGGGCTCAATGAGCAGTTCTTC
length: 15
D: TRBD2
J: TRBJ2-1
V: TRBV19
size: few

CDR3: CSVDLSGQANYGYTF
DNA: TGCAGCGTTGACTTGTCCGGACAGGCCAACTATGGCTACACCTTC
length: 15
D: TRBD1
J: TRBJ1-2
V: TRBV29-1
size: NA

CDR3: CASNPFAEQYF
DNA: TGTGCCAGCAACCCTTTTGCCGAGCAGTACTTC
length: 11
D: NA
J: TRBJ2-7
V: TRBV2
size: few

CDR3: CASSVAGAPYEQYF
DNA: TGTGCCAGCAGCGTAGCCGGGGCACCCTACGAGCAGTACTTC
length: 14
D: NA
J: TRBJ2-7
V: TRBV9
size: few

CDR3: CASSGGSGSVYEQYF
DNA: TGTGCCAGCAGCGGAGGGAGCGGGAGTGTGTACGAGCAGTACTTC
length: 15
D: TRBD2
J: TRBJ2-7
V: TRBV7-2
size: NA

CDR3: CASSRLNGYTF
DNA: TGTGCCAGCAGCCGGCTAAATGGCTACACCTTC
length: 11
D: NA
J: TRBJ1-2
V: TRBV21-1
size: NA

CDR3: CASSPPLVSYEQYF
DNA: TGTGCCAGCTCACCACCGCTAGTATCCTACGAGCAGTACTTC
length: 14
D: NA
J: TRBJ2-7
V: TRBV18
size: NA

CDR3: CASSYGTDYGYTF
DNA: TGTGCCAGCAGCTACGGCACCGACTATGGCTACACCTTC
length: 13
D: NA
J: TRBJ1-2
V: TRBV7-8
size: NA

CDR3: CASSQGGAWEAFF
DNA: TGTGCCAGCAGCCAAGGGGGCGCCTGGGAAGCTTTCTTT
length: 13
D: NA
J: TRBJ1-1
V: TRBV3-1
size: NA

CDR3: CASSFRFKSYEQYF
DNA: TGTGCCAGCAGCTTCCGGTTTAAGTCCTACGAGCAGTACTTC
length: 14
D: NA
J: TRBJ2-7
V: TRBV11-2
size: NA

CDR3: CATSRGGREDTQYF
DNA: TGTGCCACCAGCAGAGGTGGGAGGGAAGATACGCAGTATTTT
length: 14
D: TRBD2
J: TRBJ2-3
V: TRBV15
size: NA

CDR3: CASSQRGPSGNIYEQYF
DNA: TGCGCCAGCAGCCAACGTGGGCCCAGCGGGAATATCTACGAGCAGTACTTC
length: 17
D: TRBD2
J: TRBJ2-7
V: TRBV4-3
size: NA

CDR3: CASSPSSLPNYGYTF
DNA: TGTGCCAGCAGCCCGTCGAGCCTCCCCAACTATGGCTACACCTTC
length: 15
D: NA
J: TRBJ1-2
V: TRBV12-3/TRBV12-4
size: few

CDR3: CASSLLLAGAYEQYF
DNA: TGTGCCAGCAGCTTGTTGCTAGCGGGAGCCTACGAGCAGTACTTC
length: 15
D: TRBD2
J: TRBJ2-7
V: TRBV5-6
size: few

CDR3: CASSQMRSGRVSYEQYF
DNA: TGCGCCAGCAGCCAGATGCGGTCCGGGAGGGTCTCCTACGAGCAGTACTTC
length: 17
D: TRBD2
J: TRBJ2-7
V: TRBV4-3
size: NA

CDR3: CATSASGTEAFF
DNA: TGTGCCACCAGTGCAAGCGGGACTGAAGCTTTCTTT
length: 12
D: NA
J: TRBJ1-1
V: TRBV24-1
size: NA

CDR3: CASSEKGPILGGYTF
DNA: TGTGCCAGCAGTGAAAAGGGGCCGATTCTGGGGGGCTACACCTTC
length: 15
D: NA
J: TRBJ1-2
V: TRBV6-5
size: NA

CDR3: CASSLFSGLAGNEQFF
DNA: TGTGCCAGCAGCTTATTCTCGGGACTAGCGGGAAATGAGCAGTTCTTC
length: 16
D: TRBD2
J: TRBJ2-1
V: TRBV7-6
size: NA

CDR3: CASSPSRAVNEQFF
DNA: TGTGCCAGCAGCCCATCCCGGGCAGTCAATGAGCAGTTCTTC
length: 14
D: NA
J: TRBJ2-1
V: TRBV5-4
size: NA

CDR3: CASTGTGGTETQYF
DNA: TGTGCCAGCACCGGGACAGGGGGAACGGAGACCCAGTACTTC
length: 14
D: TRBD1
J: TRBJ2-5
V: TRBV12-3/TRBV12-4
size: few

CDR3: CASSKGGVGEQYF
DNA: TGTGCCAGCAGCAAGGGAGGGGTGGGCGAGCAGTACTTC
length: 13
D: TRBD2
J: TRBJ2-7
V: TRBV7-6
size: NA